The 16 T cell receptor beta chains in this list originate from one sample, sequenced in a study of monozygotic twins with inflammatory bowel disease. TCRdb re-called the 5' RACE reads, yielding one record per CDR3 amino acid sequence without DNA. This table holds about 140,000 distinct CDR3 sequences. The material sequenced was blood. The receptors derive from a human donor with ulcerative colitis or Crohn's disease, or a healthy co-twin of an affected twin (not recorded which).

The CDR3 reads CATGAGDTGELFF. This chain uses TRBV10-3 with TRBJ2-2; TCRdb lists TRBD1, though no DNA is available to test this call. CDR1 is ENHRY and CDR2 is SYGVKD in the germline V gene. CDR3 length: 13 residues.

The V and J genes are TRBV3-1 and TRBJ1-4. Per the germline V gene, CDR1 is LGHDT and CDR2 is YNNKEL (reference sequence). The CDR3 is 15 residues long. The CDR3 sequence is CASSQQGGLHEKLFF.

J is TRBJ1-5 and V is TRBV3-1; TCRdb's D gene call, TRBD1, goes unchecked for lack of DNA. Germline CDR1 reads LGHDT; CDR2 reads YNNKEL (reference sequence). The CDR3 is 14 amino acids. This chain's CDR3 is CASSQGTRDQPQHF.

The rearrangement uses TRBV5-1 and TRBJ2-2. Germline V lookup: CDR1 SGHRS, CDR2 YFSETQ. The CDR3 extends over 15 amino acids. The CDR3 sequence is CASSLGYGNTGELFF.

CDR3 loop: CASSELAGLGGELFF. The gene calls are TRBV9 and TRBJ2-2; no DNA is available, so the TRBD2 call from TCRdb remains unchecked. The CDR3 contains 15 residues. Germline-derived CDR1 and CDR2 are SGDLS and YYNGEE.

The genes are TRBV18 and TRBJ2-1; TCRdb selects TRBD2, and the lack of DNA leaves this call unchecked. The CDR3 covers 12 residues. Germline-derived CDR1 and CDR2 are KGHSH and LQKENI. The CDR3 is CASSPWGDEQFF.

This CDR3 is CSAGQGATNEKLFF. The chain recombines TRBV29-1 with TRBJ1-4; TCRdb proposes TRBD1, but this gene call is untestable without DNA. The CDR3 consists of 14 residues. Per the germline V gene, CDR1 is SQVTM and CDR2 is ANQGSEA.

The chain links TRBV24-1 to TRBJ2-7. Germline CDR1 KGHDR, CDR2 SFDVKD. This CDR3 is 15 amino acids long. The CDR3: CATSDTTGSSYEQYF.

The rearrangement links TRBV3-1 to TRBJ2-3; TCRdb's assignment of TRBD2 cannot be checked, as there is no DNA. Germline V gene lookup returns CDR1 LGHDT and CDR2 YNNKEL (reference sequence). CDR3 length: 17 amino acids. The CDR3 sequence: CASSPFLAGGMADTQYF.

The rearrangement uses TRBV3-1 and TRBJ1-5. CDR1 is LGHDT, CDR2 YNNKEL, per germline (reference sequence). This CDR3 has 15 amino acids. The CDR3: CASSQDWSVNQPQHF.

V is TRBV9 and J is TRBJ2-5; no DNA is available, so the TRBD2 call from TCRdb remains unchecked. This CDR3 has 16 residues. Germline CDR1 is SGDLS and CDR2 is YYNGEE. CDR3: CASSVHSGRLQETQYF.

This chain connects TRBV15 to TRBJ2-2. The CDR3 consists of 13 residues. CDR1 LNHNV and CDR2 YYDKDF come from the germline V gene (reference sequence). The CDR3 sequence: CATRTPNTGELFF.

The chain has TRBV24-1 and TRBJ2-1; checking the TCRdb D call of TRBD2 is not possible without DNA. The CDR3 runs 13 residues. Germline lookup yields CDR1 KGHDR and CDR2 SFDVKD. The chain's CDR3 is CATSTLAGGEQFF.

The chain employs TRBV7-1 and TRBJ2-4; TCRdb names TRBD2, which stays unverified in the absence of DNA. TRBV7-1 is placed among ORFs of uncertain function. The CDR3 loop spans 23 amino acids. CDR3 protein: CASSSKKLPPGLAGGGAKNIQYF.

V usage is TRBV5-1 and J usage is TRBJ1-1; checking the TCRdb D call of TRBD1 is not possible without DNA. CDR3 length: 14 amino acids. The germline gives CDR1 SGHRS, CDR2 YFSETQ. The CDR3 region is CASSPGRTNTEAFF.

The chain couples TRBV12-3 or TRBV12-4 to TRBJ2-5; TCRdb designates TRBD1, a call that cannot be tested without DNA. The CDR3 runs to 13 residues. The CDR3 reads CASSFGAQETQYF.